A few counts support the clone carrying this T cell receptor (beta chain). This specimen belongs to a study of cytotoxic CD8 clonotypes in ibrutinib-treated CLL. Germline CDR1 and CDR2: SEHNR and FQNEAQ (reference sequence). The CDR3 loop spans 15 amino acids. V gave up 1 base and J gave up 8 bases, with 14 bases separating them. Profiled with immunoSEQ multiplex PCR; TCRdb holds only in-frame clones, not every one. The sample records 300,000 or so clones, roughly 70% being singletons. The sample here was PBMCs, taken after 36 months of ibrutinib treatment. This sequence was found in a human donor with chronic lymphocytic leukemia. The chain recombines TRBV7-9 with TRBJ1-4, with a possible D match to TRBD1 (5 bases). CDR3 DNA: TGTGCCAGCAGCTTAGAGGAGGGGTATGGGGAAAAACTGTTTTTT. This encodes CASSLEEGYGEKLFF.